These 27 T cell receptor beta chains came from one sample sequenced in a study of control samples from healthy donors and cancer patients. The method was immunoSEQ multiplex PCR; TCRdb's version includes in-frame clones alone and lacks a portion of them. In the table there are about 170,000 clones, more than 85% of which are singletons. What was sequenced was blood. These receptor sequences come from a woman between 40 and 55 years old in good health.

V and J are TRBV6-5 and TRBJ1-1, with 7 bases matching TRBD1. V lost 2 bases to trimming and J lost 0 bases; unmatched junction nucleotides: 6. This CDR3 is 16 amino acids long. Germline CDR1 reads MNHEY; CDR2 reads SVGAGI. The CDR3 bases are TGTGCCAGCAGTTACGGTGGGACAGCCATGAACACTGAAGCTTTCTTT. The encoded protein is CASSYGGTAMNTEAFF.

The rearrangement links TRBV20-1 to TRBJ2-5; D is unclear. The CDR3 sequence is 12 residues long. V lost 6 bases and J 4 bases, leaving 12 bases between the germline ends. CDR1 and CDR2 (germline): DFQATT, SNEGSKA (reference sequence). DNA of the CDR3: TGCAGTGCCAGTCAGAGTGTAGAGACCCAGTACTTC. The encoded protein is CSASQSVETQYF.

The chain employs TRBV6-5 and TRBJ2-7, with 11 bases that match TRBD1. The germline V gene has CDR1 MNHEY and CDR2 SVGAGI. The CDR3 contains 14 residues. Trimming took 8 bases from V and 7 from J; bases not matched to a gene: 10. The CDR3 is CASREGQGVIEQYF. In nucleotides, the CDR3 is TGTGCCAGCCGAGAGGGACAGGGGGTAATAGAGCAGTACTTC.

The chain has TRBV9 and TRBJ1-2; no firm D call. The CDR3 spans 12 residues. V shed 0 bases and J shed 7 bases, with 7 bases lying between them. Looked up from germline, CDR1 is SGDLS and CDR2 is YYNGEE. The CDR3 is CASSVGLGGYTF. Written as DNA, the CDR3 is TGTGCCAGCAGCGTAGGATTGGGTGGCTACACCTTC.

The J gene is TRBJ2-5, the V gene TRBV3-1 (or the pseudogene TRBV3-2), with 8 bases identical to TRBD2. CDR3 length equals 16 residues. J lost 3 bases, V lost 1 base, and 7 bases had no gene match. Looked up from germline, CDR1 is LGHDT and CDR2 is YNNKEL (reference sequence). Written as DNA, the CDR3 is TGTGCCAGCAGCCAAGGGATAGCGGGGATCGAAGAGACCCAGTACTTC. As protein: CASSQGIAGIEETQYF.

This rearrangement joins TRBV28 to TRBJ1-5; no reliable D call. The CDR3 has 12 amino acids. Per germline, CDR1 MDHEN and CDR2 SYDVKM. The germline V and J ends were trimmed by 4 bases and 10 bases, with 11 bases remaining between them. The CDR3 nucleotides are TGTGCCAGCAGTTCAAGCCTCCCCCCCCAGCATTTT. This sequence encodes CASSSSLPPQHF.

The V gene is TRBV15, the J gene TRBJ1-1; D is uncertain. This CDR3 region has 13 residues. CDR1 is LNHNV and CDR2 is YYDKDF in the germline V gene (reference sequence). Trimming cost V 4 bases and J 1 base, with 7 bases left between them. The CDR3 coding sequence is TGTGCCACCAGCACCGGCCGGAACACTGAAGCTTTCTTT. Residues: CATSTGRNTEAFF. The full variable domain, its missing parts supplied by reference TRBV15 and TRBJ1-1, is DAMVIQNPRYQVTQFGKPVTLSCSQTLNHNVMYWYQQKSSQAPKLLFHYYDKDFNNEADTPDNFQSRRPNTSFCFLDIRSPGLGDTAMYLCATSTGRNTEAFFGQGTRLTVV.

The table lists this clone with a count of one. This chain's CDR3 is CAISPQGGNSNQPQHF. The CDR3 bases are TGTGCCATCAGCCCACAGGGAGGGAATAGCAATCAGCCCCAGCATTTT. The V call is TRBV10-3, the J call TRBJ1-5; D possibly corresponds to TRBD1 (6 bases). There are 16 residues in the CDR3. V lost 6 bases and J 0 bases, leaving 15 bases between the germline ends. From germline, CDR1 is ENHRY and CDR2 SYGVKD.

The V and J genes are TRBV24-1 and TRBJ1-5; possibly TRBD1 for D (5 bases). Germline values: CDR1 KGHDR, CDR2 SFDVKD. This CDR3 region has 14 residues. The V end was cut by 5 bases, the J end by 3 bases, with 10 bases between. Here the CDR3 reads CATSAGGFNQPQHF. The CDR3 nucleotides are TGTGCCACCAGTGCTGGGGGGTTCAATCAGCCCCAGCATTTT.

The J gene is TRBJ1-1, the V gene TRBV19, with unresolved D. This CDR3 has 13 amino acids. With 4 bases removed from V and 3 bases from J, the gap between germline ends came to 9 bases. Germline assignment: CDR1 LNHDA and CDR2 SQIVND (reference sequence). CDR3 amino acids: CASSRMIDTEAFF. The CDR3, as DNA: TGTGCCAGTAGTAGGATGATTGACACTGAAGCTTTCTTT.

The chain uses TRBV5-1 and TRBJ1-6; TRBD1 agrees at 9 bases. This CDR3 comprises 14 residues. The junction had 2 bases not matched to a gene; V was cut back by 2 bases and J by 8 bases. Germline CDR1 and CDR2: SGHRS and YFSETQ. The CDR3, as DNA: TGCGCCAGCAGCTTCCGGGACAGGGATTCACCCCTCCACTTT. This sequence encodes CASSFRDRDSPLHF.

This clone came up once. The chain joins TRBV5-1 to TRBJ1-1, with 7 bases lining up with TRBD1. Trimming removed 0 bases from V and 4 bases from J; junction bases left unmatched: 6. The CDR3 runs 15 residues. CDR1 SGHRS and CDR2 YFSETQ come from the germline V gene. CDR3 in amino acids: CASSLAEAGGTEAFF. CDR3 nucleotide sequence: TGCGCCAGCAGCTTGGCCGAGGCAGGGGGCACTGAAGCTTTCTTT.

This clone was picked up one time. This chain uses TRBV13 with TRBJ2-1, with 12 bases that match TRBD2. V lost 5 bases and J lost 0; bases outside the gene matches: 8. CDR1 is PRHDT and CDR2 is FYEKMQ in the germline V gene (reference sequence). This CDR3 is built from 18 residues. CDR3 in amino acids: CASSARTSGASSYNEQFF. The CDR3 DNA is TGTGCCAGCAGCGCGAGGACTAGCGGGGCGAGCTCCTACAATGAGCAGTTCTTC.

V usage is TRBV3-1 (or the pseudogene TRBV3-2) and J usage is TRBJ2-7; no reliable D call. Germline lookup yields CDR1 LGHDT and CDR2 YNNKEL (reference sequence). Deletions cut 1 base from V and 1 base from J, with 8 bases between. This CDR3 region has 14 residues. The CDR3 DNA reads as TGTGCCAGCAGCCAAGGGGCTACATCCTACGAGCAGTACTTC. It yields the protein CASSQGATSYEQYF.

V and J are TRBV5-6 and TRBJ2-1; 9 nucleotides align to TRBD2. Trimming took 3 bases from V and 4 from J; bases not matched to a gene: 8. The germline gives CDR1 SGHDT, CDR2 YYEEEE. The CDR3 sequence is 16 residues long. CDR3 nucleotide sequence: TGTGCCAGCAGCTCGGCTGCGGGGGGGGTTTACAATGAGCAGTTCTTC. Its protein product is CASSSAAGGVYNEQFF.

The sample holds one count of this clone. The chain combines TRBV27 with TRBJ2-5; D assignment may be TRBD1 or TRBD2 (5 bases each). CDR1 and CDR2 (germline): MNHEY, SMNVEV (reference sequence). The CDR3 length is 14 residues. V lost 3 bases, J lost 7 bases, and 15 bases lay in between. CDR3 region: CASSFGTQDGTQYF. CDR3 sequence (DNA): TGTGCCAGCAGTTTCGGGACCCAAGACGGGACCCAGTACTTC.

The genes are TRBV11-2 and TRBJ1-1; TRBD1 matches 7 bases. Germline V gene sequence: CDR1 SGHAT, CDR2 FQNNGV. V gave up 8 bases and J gave up 1 base; unmatched junction bases: 4. The CDR3 runs 13 residues. The CDR3 sequence: CASGQAPNTEAFF. In DNA, the CDR3 is TGTGCCAGCGGACAGGCTCCGAACACTGAAGCTTTCTTT. Full variable domain (remainder filled in from reference TRBV11-2 and TRBJ1-1): EAGVAQSPRYKIIEKRQSVAFWCNPISGHATLYWYQQILGQGPKLLIQFQNNGVVDDSQLPKDRFSAERLKGVDSTLKIQPAKLEDSAVYLCASGQAPNTEAFFGQGTRLTVV.

The rearrangement joins TRBV5-1 to TRBJ1-6; no reliable D call. V was shortened by 0 bases and J by 6 bases, with 4 bases between the two germline ends. Germline CDR1 SGHRS, CDR2 YFSETQ. The CDR3 is 13 residues long. The CDR3 DNA is TGCGCCAGCAGCTTGGCCCCTAATTCACCCCTCCACTTT. Translating it yields CASSLAPNSPLHF.

The chain carries TRBV10-3 and TRBJ1-1; D is undetermined. Trimming took off 7 bases at V and 4 bases at J, with 13 bases between the two ends. Germline V gene sequence: CDR1 ENHRY, CDR2 SYGVKD. CDR3 length equals 13 residues. Here the CDR3 reads CAITVTMGTEAFF. Written as DNA, the CDR3 is TGTGCCATCACTGTGACGATGGGCACTGAAGCTTTCTTT.

The V gene is TRBV6-5, the J gene TRBJ2-1; the D call may be TRBD1 or TRBD2 (5 bases each). Germline CDR1 and CDR2: MNHEY and SVGAGI. With 0 bases removed from V and 2 bases from J, the gap between germline ends came to 11 bases. CDR3 length: 16 residues. CDR3 region: CASSYSWGSPYNEQFF. DNA for the CDR3: TGTGCCAGCAGTTACTCGTGGGGGTCCCCCTACAATGAGCAGTTCTTC.

The chain has TRBV7-9 and TRBJ1-2; no clear D. Germline CDR1 SEHNR, CDR2 FQNEAQ (reference sequence). V was cut by 5 bases and J by 3 bases, with 10 bases left in between. The CDR3 totals 13 residues. CDR3 region: CASSADGDYGYTF. In nucleotides, the CDR3 is TGTGCCAGCAGCGCGGACGGGGACTATGGCTACACCTTC.

The V call is TRBV27, the J call TRBJ1-3, with TRBD1 identical over 9 bases. The germline V gene encodes CDR1 MNHEY and CDR2 SMNVEV (reference sequence). V trimming: 0 bases; J trimming: 3 bases; junction bases outside the gene matches: 6. The CDR3 consists of 17 residues. The CDR3 loop is CASSLSAPGQGGNTIYF. CDR3 nucleotide sequence: TGTGCCAGCAGTTTATCGGCCCCGGGACAGGGTGGAAACACCATATATTTT.

V is TRBV11-3 and J is TRBJ2-7, with D tentatively TRBD1 (5 bases). Germline V gene data show CDR1 as SGHNT and CDR2 as YENEEA. V was shortened by 5 bases and J by 9 bases, with 14 bases between the two germline ends. This CDR3 spans 12 amino acids. DNA for the CDR3: TGTGCCAGCAGCAACGTCGACAGCCTGCAGTACTTC. Protein: CASSNVDSLQYF.

The gene calls are TRBV27 and TRBJ1-1; D uncertain. Trimming cost V 5 bases and J 2 bases, with 21 bases left between them. The V gene's germline CDR1 is MNHEY and CDR2 SMNVEV (reference sequence). This CDR3 comprises 17 residues. The chain's CDR3 is CASSPTGPEGVNTEAFF. The CDR3 nucleotides are TGTGCCAGCAGTCCGACGGGCCCCGAGGGAGTCAACACTGAAGCTTTCTTT.

The rearrangement uses TRBV28 and TRBJ1-6; D is perhaps TRBD1 (6 bases). This CDR3 has 14 amino acids. Germline CDR1 is MDHEN and CDR2 is SYDVKM. The V and J ends lost 7 bases and 4 bases respectively, with 11 bases between them. CDR3 protein: CASTPGDYNSPLHF. CDR3 sequence (DNA): TGTGCCAGCACGCCAGGGGATTATAATTCACCCCTCCACTTT.

A remark on this clone: One end of the junction varies from germline; a read error may be responsible. This chain links TRBV27 with TRBJ1-1; 7 nucleotides agree with TRBD1. The CDR3 extends over 13 amino acids. Germline-derived CDR1 and CDR2 are MNHEY and SMNVEV (reference sequence). The CDR3 sequence is CASRPAGQAPSYF. In nucleotides, the CDR3 is TGTGCCAGCAGGCCAGCAGGACAGGCCCCCTCTTATTTT.

The chain joins TRBV27 to TRBJ2-3; D is unclear. Germline CDR1 and CDR2: MNHEY and SMNVEV (reference sequence). The CDR3 has 16 residues. The ends were cut back, 5 bases at V and 0 bases at J, with 15 bases in the middle. CDR3 sequence reads: CASSLFSTRSTDTQYF. CDR3 DNA: TGTGCCAGCAGTCTGTTCTCCACTCGGAGCACAGATACGCAGTATTTT.